This T cell receptor beta chain was sequenced during a study of esophageal squamous cell carcinoma under preoperative chemotherapy. Time point given: after preoperative PTX-NDP chemotherapy. Before surgery, patients were given preoperative paclitaxel-nedaplatin chemotherapy. The CDR3 extends over 15 amino acids. From germline, CDR1 is SGHTA and CDR2 FQGTGA. V was trimmed by 5 bases and J by 1 base, leaving 13 bases between them. From the PCR reads, TCRdb called clonotypes with MiXCR, one entry per CDR3 protein. The sample includes approximately 19,000 distinct CDR3 sequences, around 45% of them seen just once. Comment on this clonotype: What it binds is not known.

Study results and limitations: Post-treatment tumor-infiltrating lymphocytes appeared partly derived from peripheral T cells migrating into the tumor.

The chain has TRBV7-3 and TRBJ2-3, with D perhaps given as TRBD1 or TRBD2 (5 bases each). Sampling took place from a patient given preoperative chemotherapy. The sequence derives from a human donor with esophageal squamous cell carcinoma. The donor label of this sample is uncertain. The CDR3 sequence is CASSPQPGRTDTQYF. CDR3 coding DNA: TGTGCCAGCAGCCCCCAACCGGGGCGCACAGATACGCAGTATTTT. The full variable domain, rest sourced from reference TRBV7-3 and TRBJ2-3, is GAGVSQTPSNKVTEKGKYVELRCDPISGHTALYWYRQSLGQGPEFLIYFQGTGAADDSGLPNDRFFAVRPEGSVSTLKIQRTERGDSAVYLCASSPQPGRTDTQYFGPGTRLTVL.